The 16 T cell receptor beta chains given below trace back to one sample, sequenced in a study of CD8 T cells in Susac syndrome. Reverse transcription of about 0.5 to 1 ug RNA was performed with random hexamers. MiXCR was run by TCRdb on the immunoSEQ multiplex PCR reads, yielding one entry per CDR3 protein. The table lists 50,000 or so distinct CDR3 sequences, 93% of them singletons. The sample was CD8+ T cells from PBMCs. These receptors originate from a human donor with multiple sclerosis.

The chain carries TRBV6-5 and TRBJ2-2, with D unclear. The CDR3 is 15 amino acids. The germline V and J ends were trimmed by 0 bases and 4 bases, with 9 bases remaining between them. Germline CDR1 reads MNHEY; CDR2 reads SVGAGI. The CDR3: CASSYSDESTGELFF. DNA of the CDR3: TGTGCCAGCAGTTACTCGGACGAAAGCACCGGGGAGCTGTTTTTT.

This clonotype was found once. CDR3 protein: CASSVGAVYEQYF. CDR3 nucleotide sequence: TGTGCCAGCAGCGTAGGGGCAGTATACGAGCAGTACTTC. The chain recombines TRBV9 with TRBJ2-7, with D unclear. CDR3 size: 13 residues. V lost 0 bases to trimming and J lost 4 bases, with 8 bases between them. Germline loops: CDR1 SGDLS, CDR2 YYNGEE.

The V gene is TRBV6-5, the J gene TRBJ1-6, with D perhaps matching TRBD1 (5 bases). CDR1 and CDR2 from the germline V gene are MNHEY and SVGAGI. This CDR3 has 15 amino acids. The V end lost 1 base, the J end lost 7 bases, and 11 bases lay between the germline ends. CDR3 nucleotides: TGTGCCAGCAGTTACTGGGGGGGGACCAATTCACCCCTCCACTTT. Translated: CASSYWGGTNSPLHF.

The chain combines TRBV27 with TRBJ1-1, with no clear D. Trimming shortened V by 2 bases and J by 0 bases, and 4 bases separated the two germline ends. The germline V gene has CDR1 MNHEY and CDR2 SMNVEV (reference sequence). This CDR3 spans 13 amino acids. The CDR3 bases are TGTGCCAGCAGTTTAAAGATGAACACTGAAGCTTTCTTT. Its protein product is CASSLKMNTEAFF.

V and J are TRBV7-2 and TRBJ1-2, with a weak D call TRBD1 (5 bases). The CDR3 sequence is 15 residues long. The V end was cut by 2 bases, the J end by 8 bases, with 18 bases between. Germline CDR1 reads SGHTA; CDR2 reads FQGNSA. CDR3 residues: CASSLIQGTIGGYTF. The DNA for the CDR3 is TGTGCCAGCAGCTTAATACAAGGGACGATTGGAGGCTACACCTTC.

The CDR3 region has the DNA TGTGCCTGGACCAGCGGGGGGGTCGACACCGGGGAGCTGTTTTTT. Translating it yields CAWTSGGVDTGELFF. This sequence joins TRBV30 and TRBJ2-2; 10 positions agree with TRBD2. This CDR3 comprises 15 residues. Germline V gives CDR1 GTSNPN, CDR2 SVGIG (reference sequence). The ends lost 4 bases at V and 3 bases at J; junction bases unmatched: 5.

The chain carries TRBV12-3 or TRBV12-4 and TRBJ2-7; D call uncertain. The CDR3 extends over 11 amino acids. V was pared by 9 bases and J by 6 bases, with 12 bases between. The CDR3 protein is CASGYVGEQYF. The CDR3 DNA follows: TGTGCCAGTGGATATGTGGGCGAGCAGTACTTC.

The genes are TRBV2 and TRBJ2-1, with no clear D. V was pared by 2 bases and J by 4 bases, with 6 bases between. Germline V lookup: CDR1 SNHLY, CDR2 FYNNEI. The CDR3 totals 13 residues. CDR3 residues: CASSEYTYNEQFF. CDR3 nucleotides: TGTGCCAGCAGTGAATACACATACAATGAGCAGTTCTTC. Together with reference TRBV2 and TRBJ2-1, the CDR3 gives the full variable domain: EPEVTQTPSHQVTQMGQEVILRCVPISNHLYFYWYRQILGQKVEFLVSFYNNEISEKSEIFDDQFSVERPDGSNFTLKIRSTKLEDSAMYFCASSEYTYNEQFFGPGTRLTVL.

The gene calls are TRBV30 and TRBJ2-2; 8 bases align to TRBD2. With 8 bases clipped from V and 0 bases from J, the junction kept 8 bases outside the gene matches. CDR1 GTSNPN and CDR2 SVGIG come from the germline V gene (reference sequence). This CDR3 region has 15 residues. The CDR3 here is CARTRGATNTGELFF. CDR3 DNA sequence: TGTGCCAGAACGCGGGGGGCCACGAACACCGGGGAGCTGTTTTTT.

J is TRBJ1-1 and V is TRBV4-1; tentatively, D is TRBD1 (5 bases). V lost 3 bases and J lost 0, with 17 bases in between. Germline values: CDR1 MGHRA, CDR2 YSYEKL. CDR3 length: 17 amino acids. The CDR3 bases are TGCGCCAGCAGCCAGAGTGGTCCGGGGCAGATGAACACTGAAGCTTTCTTT. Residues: CASSQSGPGQMNTEAFF.

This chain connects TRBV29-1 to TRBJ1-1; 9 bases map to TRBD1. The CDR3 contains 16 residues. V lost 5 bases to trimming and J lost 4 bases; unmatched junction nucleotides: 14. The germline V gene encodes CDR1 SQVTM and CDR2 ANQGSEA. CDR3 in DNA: TGCAGCGTTTTGGCAACCCACAGGGGGCGCGGCACTGAAGCTTTCTTT. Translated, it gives CSVLATHRGRGTEAFF. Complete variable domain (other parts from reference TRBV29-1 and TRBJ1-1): SAVISQKPSRDICQRGTSLTIQCQVDSQVTMMFWYRQQPGQSLTLIATANQGSEATYESGFVIDKFPISRPNLTFSTLTVSNMSPEDSSIYLCSVLATHRGRGTEAFFGQGTRLTVV.

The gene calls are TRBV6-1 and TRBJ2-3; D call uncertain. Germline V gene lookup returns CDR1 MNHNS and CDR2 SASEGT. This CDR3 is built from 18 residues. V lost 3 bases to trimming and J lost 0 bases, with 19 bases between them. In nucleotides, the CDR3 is TGTGCCAGCAGTGAGTTCGTCTCTTCGGATTCTAGCACAGATACGCAGTATTTT. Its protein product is CASSEFVSSDSSTDTQYF.

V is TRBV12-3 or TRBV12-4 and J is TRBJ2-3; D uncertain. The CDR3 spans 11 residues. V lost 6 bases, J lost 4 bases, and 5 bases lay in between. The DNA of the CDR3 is TGTGCCAGCAGCCACTCAGATACGCAGTATTTT. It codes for CASSHSDTQYF.

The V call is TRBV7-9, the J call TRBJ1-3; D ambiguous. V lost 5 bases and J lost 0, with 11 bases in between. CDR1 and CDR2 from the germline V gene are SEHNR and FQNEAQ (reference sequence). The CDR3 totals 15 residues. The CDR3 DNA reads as TGTGCCAGCAGCCCCCCAGCAGTCTCTGGAAACACCATATATTTT. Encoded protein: CASSPPAVSGNTIYF.

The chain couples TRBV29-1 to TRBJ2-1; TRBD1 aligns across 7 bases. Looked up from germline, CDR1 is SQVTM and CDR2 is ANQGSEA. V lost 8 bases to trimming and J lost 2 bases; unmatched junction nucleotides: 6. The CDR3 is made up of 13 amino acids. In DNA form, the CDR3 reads TGCAGCCCCCGGGACAGCACCTACAATGAGCAGTTCTTC. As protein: CSPRDSTYNEQFF.

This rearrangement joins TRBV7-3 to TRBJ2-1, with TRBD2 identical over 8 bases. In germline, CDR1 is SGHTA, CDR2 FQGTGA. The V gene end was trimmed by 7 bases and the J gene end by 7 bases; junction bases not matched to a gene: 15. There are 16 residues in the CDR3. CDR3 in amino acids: CASNLGPGGLMNEQFF. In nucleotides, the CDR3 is TGTGCCAGCAACCTCGGCCCGGGGGGGCTTATGAATGAGCAGTTCTTC.